Below, 27 T cell receptor beta chains from the same sample are listed, as sequenced in a study of PD-1 blockade in classical Hodgkin lymphoma. This table comes from immunoSEQ multiplex PCR, and its TCRdb copy is limited to in-frame clones, with some not included. The sample lists fewer than 100,000 clones, 85% to 95% occurring once. Time point described: cycle 4 day 1 (C4D1), after more than five weeks of nivolumab. In every patient, relapse followed autologous stem cell transplantation, while exposure to brentuximab vedotin differed. The input for sequencing was peripheral blood mononuclear cells (PBMCs), taken before the fourth cycle of nivolumab. The source is a human donor with classical Hodgkin lymphoma.

The rearrangement uses TRBV27 and TRBJ2-2, with D possibly TRBD2 on 5 matching bases. Per the germline V gene, CDR1 is MNHEY and CDR2 is SMNVEV (reference sequence). This CDR3 comprises 13 residues. V lost 6 bases to trimming and J lost 0 bases, with 5 bases between them. The CDR3, as DNA: TGTGCCAGCAGACTAGCGAACACCGGGGAGCTGTTTTTT. Protein sequence: CASRLANTGELFF.

The V call is TRBV30, the J call TRBJ1-1, with D uncertain. Germline V gives CDR1 GTSNPN, CDR2 SVGIG (reference sequence). The CDR3 covers 12 residues. Trimming cost V 3 bases and J 7 bases, with 12 bases left between them. The CDR3, as DNA: TGTGCCTGGAGAGGGAACACTGATGAAGCTTTCTTT. Protein product: CAWRGNTDEAFF.

The gene calls are TRBV27 and TRBJ2-7; the D is unclear. The CDR3 is 14 amino acids. V lost 3 bases, J lost 3 bases, and 12 bases lay in between. Germline V gives CDR1 MNHEY, CDR2 SMNVEV (reference sequence). CDR3 DNA sequence: TGTGCCAGCAGTTTTTCACAGCTCAACTACGAGCAGTACTTC. Protein: CASSFSQLNYEQYF.

V usage is TRBV7-9 and J usage is TRBJ1-5; D perhaps matches TRBD1 (5 bases). V shed 5 bases and J shed 4 bases, with 12 bases lying between them. CDR1 is SEHNR and CDR2 is FQNEAQ in the germline V gene (reference sequence). CDR3 length equals 14 residues. The CDR3 loop is CASSQNRGNQPQHF. Written as DNA, the CDR3 is TGTGCCAGCAGCCAAAACCGGGGGAATCAGCCCCAGCATTTT.

V and J are TRBV15 and TRBJ2-3, with a weak D call TRBD2 (5 bases). The CDR3 has 18 amino acids. Deletions cut 0 bases from V and 0 bases from J, with 16 bases between. Germline CDR1 LNHNV, CDR2 YYDKDF (reference sequence). The chain's CDR3 is CATSRDGDYRASTDTQYF. The CDR3 DNA sequence: TGTGCCACCAGCAGAGATGGTGACTATCGAGCTAGCACAGATACGCAGTATTTT.

The gene calls are TRBV5-6 and TRBJ2-3, with 8 bases lining up with TRBD2. J gave up 1 base and V 4 bases, and 14 bases lay outside the gene matches. This CDR3 has 18 residues. In germline, CDR1 is SGHDT, CDR2 YYEEEE. The CDR3 region has the DNA TGTGCCAGCAGCCCCTTAGGCTTCGCAGCGGGGGGCACAGATACGCAGTATTTT. Residues: CASSPLGFAAGGTDTQYF.

This sequence joins TRBV7-9 and TRBJ2-5; a weak D match, TRBD2 (6 bases). Trimming removed 1 base at V and 4 bases at J, with 10 bases between. CDR1 is SEHNR and CDR2 is FQNEAQ in the germline V gene (reference sequence). The CDR3 spans 14 residues. The CDR3 is CASSLGGLGETQYF. In DNA, the CDR3 is TGTGCCAGCAGCTTAGGGGGACTTGGAGAGACCCAGTACTTC.

This chain links TRBV7-9 with TRBJ2-2; 7 bases match TRBD2. The CDR3 spans 17 residues. Unmatched junction bases numbered 11, after V lost 5 bases and J lost 2 bases. From germline, CDR1 is SEHNR and CDR2 FQNEAQ (reference sequence). CDR3 nucleotides: TGTGCCAGCAGCCCTCCTCCTAGGGAGGGTAACACCGGGGAGCTGTTTTTT. Protein sequence: CASSPPPREGNTGELFF.

The chain couples TRBV29-1 to TRBJ2-7, with a weak D call TRBD1 (6 bases). CDR1 and CDR2 (germline): SQVTM, ANQGSEA. The CDR3 extends over 17 amino acids. V was trimmed by 6 bases and J by 6 bases, leaving 30 bases between them. The CDR3 loop reads CSVTPSLTGKGSLEQYF. The CDR3 bases are TGCAGCGTCACCCCGTCCCTTACAGGGAAAGGTTCCCTCGAGCAGTACTTC.

This clone was picked up a small number of times. J is TRBJ1-2 and V is TRBV19; possible D gene TRBD1, 5 bases. The CDR3 extends over 14 amino acids. The germline gives CDR1 LNHDA, CDR2 SQIVND (reference sequence). Trimming left V 5 bases short and J 6 bases short, with 16 bases between. CDR3 loop: CASSPRDLINGYTF. DNA of the CDR3: TGTGCCAGTAGTCCCCGGGACCTAATCAATGGCTACACCTTC. Supplemented by reference TRBV19 and TRBJ1-2, the full variable domain reads DGGITQSPKYLFRKEGQNVTLSCEQNLNHDAMYWYRQDPGQGLRLIYYSQIVNDFQKGDIAEGYSVSREKKESFPLTVTSAQKNPTAFYLCASSPRDLINGYTFGSGTRLTVV.

This clone came up a few times. The chain joins TRBV30 to TRBJ1-1; 7 bases line up with TRBD1. The trim removed 3 bases at V and 8 bases at J, leaving 6 bases unmatched. This CDR3 is 12 amino acids long. Germline CDR1 is GTSNPN and CDR2 is SVGIG (reference sequence). The CDR3 DNA is TGTGCCTGGAGCGAGAGCAGGGGGGAAGCTTTCTTT. Protein: CAWSESRGEAFF.

J is TRBJ2-2 and V is TRBV6-1; TRBD2 aligns across 12 bases. The germline gives CDR1 MNHNS, CDR2 SASEGT. The trim removed 6 bases at V and 5 bases at J, leaving 4 bases unmatched. The CDR3 is 15 amino acids. The CDR3 loop reads CASRASGRVTGELFF. Here the CDR3 DNA reads TGTGCCAGCAGAGCTAGCGGGAGGGTAACCGGGGAGCTGTTTTTT.

CDR3 DNA sequence: TGTGCCAGCAGCCACAACCCCGCGCGGCGGGAGATAAGCTCTGGGGCCAACGTCCTGACTTTC. Its translation: CASSHNPARREISSGANVLTF. The chain employs TRBV9 and TRBJ2-6; 7 nucleotides line up with TRBD2. The CDR3 runs 21 residues. Germline values: CDR1 SGDLS, CDR2 YYNGEE. Trimming at V came to 4 bases and at J to 0 bases, leaving 19 bases not matched to a gene. The full variable domain, in which reference TRBV9 and TRBJ2-6 provide the parts outside the CDR3, is DSGVTQTPKHLITATGQRVTLRCSPRSGDLSVYWYQQSLDQGLQFLIQYYNGEERAKGNILERFSAQQFPDLHSELNLSSLELGDSALYFCASSHNPARREISSGANVLTFGAGSRLTVL.

The chain combines TRBV15 with TRBJ2-2, with 7 bases aligning to TRBD2. J gave up 4 bases and V 7 bases, and 12 bases lay outside the gene matches. Germline CDR1 is LNHNV and CDR2 is YYDKDF (reference sequence). The CDR3 is made up of 16 amino acids. The CDR3 region has the DNA TGTGCCACCAACCCGGGGAGGGGCCTCGGCACCGGGGAGCTGTTTTTT. It is translated as CATNPGRGLGTGELFF.

The chain is built from TRBV19 and TRBJ2-6, with D hard to call. Germline V gene lookup returns CDR1 LNHDA and CDR2 SQIVND (reference sequence). The CDR3 has 16 residues. V dropped 5 bases and J dropped 3 bases, with 14 bases sitting between them. The CDR3 DNA follows: TGTGCCAGTAGTCTTCGACTGGGCAGTGGGGCCAACGTCCTGACTTTC. Protein sequence: CASSLRLGSGANVLTF.

The gene calls are TRBV7-2 and TRBJ2-7; the D gene is possibly TRBD2 (7 bases). Trimming stripped 5 bases from V and 3 bases from J, with 14 bases between. CDR3 length: 14 amino acids. Germline-derived CDR1 and CDR2 are SGHTA and FQGNSA. The CDR3 DNA reads as TGTGCCAGCAGCCGGGGGGCACGGAACTACGAGCAGTACTTC. Its translation: CASSRGARNYEQYF.

The chain has TRBV6-1 and TRBJ2-7, with TRBD2 matching over 8 bases. Losses at the gene ends were 8 bases for V and 3 bases for J; bases not matched to a gene: 12. CDR1 is MNHNS and CDR2 is SASEGT in the germline V gene. This CDR3 has 15 amino acids. CDR3 DNA: TGTGCCAGCTCGTCAAGAGCGGGAGCCCTCTACGAGCAGTACTTC. Protein: CASSSRAGALYEQYF.

The chain couples TRBV7-9 to TRBJ1-5; perhaps TRBD1 as D (5 bases). V was shortened by 6 bases and J by 0 bases, with 12 bases between the two germline ends. CDR1 is SEHNR and CDR2 is FQNEAQ in the germline V gene (reference sequence). The CDR3 contains 15 residues. The CDR3 DNA follows: TGTGCCAGCAGTTGGGACTCAGGTAGCAATCAGCCCCAGCATTTT. This codes for CASSWDSGSNQPQHF.

The rearrangement joins TRBV27 to TRBJ1-4, with D perhaps TRBD1 (6 bases). The CDR3 sequence is 15 residues long. V lost 3 bases to trimming and J lost 8 bases, with 16 bases between them. Germline CDR1 MNHEY, CDR2 SMNVEV (reference sequence). The DNA for the CDR3 is TGTGCCAGCAGTTTCAGTCGGGAACAGGGCGAAAAACTGTTTTTT. Its protein is CASSFSREQGEKLFF.

The chain recombines TRBV30 with TRBJ2-3, with 7 bases that match TRBD2. The CDR3 runs 14 residues. Germline V lookup: CDR1 GTSNPN, CDR2 SVGIG (reference sequence). The trim removed 5 bases at V and 4 bases at J, leaving 9 bases unmatched. The CDR3, as DNA: TGTGCCTGGCGACGTAGCGGGTTCGCAGATACGCAGTATTTT. Translating gives CAWRRSGFADTQYF.

The CDR3 nucleotides read TGTGCCAGCAGTTTAATTGGTGGTCCGCCGGACACTGAAGCTTTCTTT. Translating gives CASSLIGGPPDTEAFF. The chain combines TRBV28 with TRBJ1-1; no definite D call. Between the trimmed V and J ends, which lost 2 bases and 3 bases, there was a span of 16 bases. Germline lookup yields CDR1 MDHEN and CDR2 SYDVKM. CDR3 size: 16 residues.

The chain couples TRBV27 to TRBJ2-7; TRBD2 is a possible D gene (5 bases). V shed 8 bases and J shed 4 bases, with 12 bases lying between them. Germline-derived CDR1 and CDR2 are MNHEY and SMNVEV (reference sequence). The CDR3 extends over 12 amino acids. This CDR3 is CASGSTSYEQYF. As DNA, the CDR3 is TGTGCCAGCGGCTCAACTAGTTACGAGCAGTACTTC.

This rearrangement joins TRBV9 to TRBJ1-3, with D possibly TRBD1 on 5 matching bases. The CDR3 is 15 amino acids. Between the trimmed V and J ends, which lost 3 bases and 0 bases, there was a span of 10 bases. CDR1 and CDR2 (germline): SGDLS, YYNGEE. The chain's CDR3 is CASSGWGFSGNTIYF. Here the CDR3 DNA reads TGTGCCAGCAGCGGTTGGGGGTTCTCTGGAAACACCATATATTTT. Complete variable domain (other parts from reference TRBV9 and TRBJ1-3): DSGVTQTPKHLITATGQRVTLRCSPRSGDLSVYWYQQSLDQGLQFLIQYYNGEERAKGNILERFSAQQFPDLHSELNLSSLELGDSALYFCASSGWGFSGNTIYFGEGSWLTVV.

J is TRBJ2-5 and V is TRBV28; possibly TRBD2 for D (5 bases). The V gene's germline CDR1 is MDHEN and CDR2 SYDVKM. Trimming left V 3 bases short and J 4 bases short, with 18 bases between. The CDR3 is 16 residues long. The DNA for the CDR3 is TGTGCCAGCAGTTTGTTCTCAACGAGGGTACGAGAGACCCAGTACTTC. Protein: CASSLFSTRVRETQYF.

V usage is TRBV10-1 and J usage is TRBJ2-1, with a weak D call TRBD2 (6 bases). V was clipped by 5 bases and J by 5 bases, with 10 bases between them. This CDR3 has 13 amino acids. The germline gives CDR1 WNHNN, CDR2 SYGVQD (reference sequence). The CDR3 spells CASSPGTDNEQFF. The DNA for the CDR3 is TGCGCCAGCAGTCCAGGGACTGACAATGAGCAGTTCTTC.

The V call is TRBV5-1, the J call TRBJ2-3; D ambiguous. Germline lookup yields CDR1 SGHRS and CDR2 YFSETQ. This CDR3 is built from 13 residues. Trimming stripped 4 bases from V and 4 bases from J, with 10 bases between. CDR3 region: CASSELRADTQYF. The CDR3 DNA is TGCGCCAGCAGCGAACTAAGGGCAGATACGCAGTATTTT.

The V gene is TRBV7-9, the J gene TRBJ1-4; D gene ambiguous. From germline, CDR1 is SEHNR and CDR2 FQNEAQ (reference sequence). V was clipped by 5 bases and J by 3 bases, with 10 bases between them. This CDR3 spans 14 amino acids. CDR3 sequence (DNA): TGTGCCAGCAGCCTGCAAAGGGCTAATGAAAAACTGTTTTTT. Translation gives CASSLQRANEKLFF.